This TCR beta chain was documented in a study of blood T cells in healthy people across ages. Isolated PBMCs totaled at least 6.5 million in each sample. Then a second PCR, running roughly 6 to 11 cycles, was carried out with a sample-barcoded 5' primer and a J-beta primer mix. TCRdb itself ran the 5' RACE reads through MiXCR, one entry per CDR3 protein. This sample yields 600,000 or so distinct CDR3 sequences, of which roughly 31% are seen a single time; about a sixth belongs to the top ten. The germline CDR1 and CDR2 sequences are SNHLY and FYNNEI. CDR3 size: 14 residues. With 6 bases clipped from V and 0 bases from J, the junction kept 5 bases outside the gene matches. In its sample, this clonotype was seen many times.

The J gene is TRBJ2-7, the V gene TRBV2, with TRBD2 matching over 7 bases. The TCR sequence derives from a woman older than 75 in good health. The sequenced sample was blood. The CDR3 sequence: CASREREGSYEQYF. In nucleotides, the CDR3 is TGTGCCAGCAGAGAAAGGGAGGGCTCCTACGAGCAGTACTTC.